This TCR beta chain was recovered during a study of blood T cell repertoires in COVID-19. Background on the study: Samples of COVID-19 (acute and convalescent) were obtained from the United States, Italy and Spain. T cells, B-cell-depleted T cells, or PBMCs supplied cDNA or gDNA.

As originally analysed: Amplification of reference gene primers was used by the study to estimate nucleated cell counts. The protocol was immunoSEQ multiplex PCR, while the TCRdb copy is restricted to in-frame clones and leaves out a portion. From that table come the V and J calls and clone size; the DNA was used to work out D and trimming. The sample lists a few hundred thousand clones, more than 75% seen once, with 5.5% to 7.5% in the top ten. The germline gives CDR1 SGHRS, CDR2 YFSETQ. The CDR3 has 14 amino acids. V lost 0 bases and J 7 bases, leaving 13 bases between the germline ends. Sequences were obtained from peripheral blood. The J gene is TRBJ1-1, the V gene TRBV5-1; tentatively, D is TRBD1 (5 bases). The sequence was collected from a woman between 65 and 79 years old with active or convalescent COVID-19. The CDR3 nucleotides are TGCGCCAGCAGCTTGGCGGTAGGGGTCAGTGAAGCTTTCTTT. Translation: CASSLAVGVSEAFF.